This TCR beta chain was observed in a study of cytomegalovirus exposure and HLA in healthy donors. Findings and caveats of the study: Several of the most significant clusters appeared, in a later analysis, to be linked to common viral pathogens. Rates of TCR association differed by HLA locus in a later analysis, with DRB1 highest and HLA-C lowest. Indistinguishable V segments, including TRBV6-2 and TRBV6-3, were excluded.

This PCR relied on a set of 60 Vbeta primers and 13 Jbeta primers. Method: immunoSEQ multiplex PCR; TCRdb's copy keeps in-frame clones and lacks some. The sample features approximately 150,000 clones, with around 2.2% in its top ten. From germline, CDR1 is SGHNT and CDR2 YENEEA. Trimming cost V 5 bases and J 11 bases, with 17 bases left between them. This CDR3 is 13 amino acids long. Turning to this clone: Its antigen is unknown.

The chain joins TRBV11-3 to TRBJ2-3; tentative D call: TRBD1 (5 bases). The sequencing sample was made of PBMCs. This TCR derives from a woman aged 18-29 years in good health and CMV-seronegative. The CDR3 loop reads CASSQNGARKQYF. The CDR3 region has the DNA TGTGCCAGCAGCCAAAATGGGGCTCGGAAGCAGTATTTT.